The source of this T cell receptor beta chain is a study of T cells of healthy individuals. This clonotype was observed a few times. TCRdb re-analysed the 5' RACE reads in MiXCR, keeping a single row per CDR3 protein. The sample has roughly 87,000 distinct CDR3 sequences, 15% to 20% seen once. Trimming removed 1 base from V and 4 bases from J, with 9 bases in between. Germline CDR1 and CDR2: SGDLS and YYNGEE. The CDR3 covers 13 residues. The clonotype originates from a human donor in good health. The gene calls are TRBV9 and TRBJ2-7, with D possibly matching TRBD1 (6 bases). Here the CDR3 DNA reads TGTGCCAGCAGCGTATCAGGGGCTTACGAGCAGTACTTC. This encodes CASSVSGAYEQYF.